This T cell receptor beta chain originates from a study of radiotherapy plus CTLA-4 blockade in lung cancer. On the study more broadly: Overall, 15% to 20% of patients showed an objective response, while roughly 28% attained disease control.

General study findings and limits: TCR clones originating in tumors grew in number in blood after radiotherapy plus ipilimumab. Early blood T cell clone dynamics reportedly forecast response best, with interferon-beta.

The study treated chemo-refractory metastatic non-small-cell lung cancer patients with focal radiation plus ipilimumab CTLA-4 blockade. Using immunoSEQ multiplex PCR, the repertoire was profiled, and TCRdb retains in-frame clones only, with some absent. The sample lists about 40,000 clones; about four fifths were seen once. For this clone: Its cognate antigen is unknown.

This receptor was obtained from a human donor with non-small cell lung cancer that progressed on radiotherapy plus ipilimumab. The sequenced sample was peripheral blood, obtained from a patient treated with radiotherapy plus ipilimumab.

CDR3 protein: CASSPPGWELFF. For the CDR3, the DNA is TGCGCCAGCAGCCCGCCGGGGTGGGAGCTGTTTTTT. The chain employs TRBV5-1 and TRBJ2-2, with a tentative D call TRBD2 (5 bases). Germline values: CDR1 SGHRS, CDR2 YFSETQ. Trimming removed 4 bases from V and 9 bases from J, with 10 bases in between. This CDR3 spans 12 amino acids.